This is a list of T cell receptor beta chains from one sample in a study of T cells after posttransplantation cyclophosphamide. TCRdb keeps only in-frame clones here, not all; method: immunoSEQ multiplex PCR. This sample has tens of thousands of clones and no singletons, with 2% to 3% in the ten largest. The source material was PBMCs. The receptors derive from a man aged 40-49 years in good health, CMV-negative, and a related stem cell transplant donor. Both conserved end residues are part of each CDR3. The D gene is left open where the match is weak. Only part of the rows carry a size: once, few, many, or a class if the clone is expanded.

V	size	D	J	DNA	CDR3
TRBV5-6	.	.	TRBJ2-7	TGTGCCAGCAGTTCCGGGTTATCGGGATGGTACGAGCAGTACTTC	CASSSGLSGWYEQYF
TRBV7-2	many	.	TRBJ2-1	TGTGCCAGCAGCTTAGCAAGGAGCTCCTACAATGAGCAGTTCTTC	CASSLARSSYNEQFF
TRBV19	many	.	TRBJ1-1	TGTGCCAGTAGTTCCGCCAGGAGGGTCCGACCGGGCACTGAAGCTTTCTTT	CASSSARRVRPGTEAFF
TRBV29-1	few	.	TRBJ2-3	TGCAGCGTCGATACTCCGGGACACCAAAGCACAGATACGCAGTATTTT	CSVDTPGHQSTDTQYF
TRBV14	many	.	TRBJ2-1	TGTGCCAGCAATTTAAATTCCAGGGCAAACGAGCAGTTCTTC	CASNLNSRANEQFF
TRBV19	many	TRBD1	TRBJ1-2	TGTGCCAGTAGGAGCTTAACAGGGGAGAAATATGGCTACACCTTC	CASRSLTGEKYGYTF
TRBV6-1	many	.	TRBJ2-6	TGTGCCAGCAGTGAGTACTCTGGGGCCAACGTCCTGACTTTC	CASSEYSGANVLTF
TRBV5-6	many	.	TRBJ2-7	TGTGCCAGCAGGTTGGCGTCACATCTCTACGAGCAGTACTTC	CASRLASHLYEQYF
TRBV7-9	few	.	TRBJ2-3	TGTGCCAGCAGGGGAGCGGGAAAGGGGGAAGATACGCAGTATTTT	CASRGAGKGEDTQYF
TRBV7-2	many	.	TRBJ1-4	TGTGCCAGCAGCTTAGTGAGAGGTGAAAAACTGTTTTTT	CASSLVRGEKLFF
TRBV9	many	.	TRBJ2-1	TGTGCCAGCAGCCCCCGATCGACTAGTTCGAGTGAGCAGTTCTTC	CASSPRSTSSSEQFF
TRBV4-1	.	TRBD1	TRBJ2-3	TGCGCCAGCAGCCTCCCAGCACAGGGGGGCACAGATACGCAGTATTTT	CASSLPAQGGTDTQYF
TRBV19	many	.	TRBJ1-5	TGTGCCAGTAGTATGGGAGGGGCTCTCGCCCTTCGAGGTCAGCCCCAGCATTTT	CASSMGGALALRGQPQHF
TRBV7-9	many	TRBD1	TRBJ1-4	TGTGCCAGCGGGACAGAGAATGAAAAACTGTTTTTT	CASGTENEKLFF
TRBV29-1	.	TRBD1	TRBJ2-5	TGCAGCCCAAAAAGCGGGACAGGGGGCGCGGAGACCCAGTACTTC	CSPKSGTGGAETQYF